This T cell receptor beta chain was captured by sequencing in a study of blood T cell repertoires in COVID-19. About the research overall: Material from acute and convalescent COVID-19 was sourced from the United States, Italy and Spain. Sample material is recorded as cDNA or gDNA derived from T cells, B-cell-depleted T cells, or PBMCs.

Authors' methods: The assay estimated nucleated cells by amplifying reference gene primers. Data came from immunoSEQ multiplex PCR; TCRdb stores just in-frame clones and leaves some out. V, J and clone size reflect that table, while D and trimming were determined from the DNA. The sample has nearly 300,000 clones, more than 70% seen once; the top ten hold 5.5% to 7%. CDR1 MDHEN and CDR2 SYDVKM come from the germline V gene. The CDR3 extends over 13 amino acids. Between the trimmed V and J ends, which lost 3 bases and 17 bases, there was a span of 19 bases. The sample was peripheral blood. This chain joins TRBV28 and TRBJ1-4; tentatively, D is TRBD1 (5 bases). The TCR originated in a woman aged 30 to 39 who had recovered from COVID-19. The CDR3 coding sequence is TGTGCCAGCAGTTTCCAAGGGGCGCGGGACCAATTTTTT. It yields the protein CASSFQGARDQFF.